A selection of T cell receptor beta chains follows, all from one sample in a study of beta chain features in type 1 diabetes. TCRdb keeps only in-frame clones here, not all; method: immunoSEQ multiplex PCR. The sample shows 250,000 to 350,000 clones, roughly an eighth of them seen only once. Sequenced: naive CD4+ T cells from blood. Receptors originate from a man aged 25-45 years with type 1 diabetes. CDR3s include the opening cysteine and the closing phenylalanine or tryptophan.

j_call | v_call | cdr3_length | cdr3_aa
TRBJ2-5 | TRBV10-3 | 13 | CAIAGQGQETQYF
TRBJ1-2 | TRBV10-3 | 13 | CANQQGTFYGYTF
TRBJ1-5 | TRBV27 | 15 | CASSPGQGYIQPQHF
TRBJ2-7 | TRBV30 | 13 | CAWSPKKPIEQYF
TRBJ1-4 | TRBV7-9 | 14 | CASSSRSGNEKLFF
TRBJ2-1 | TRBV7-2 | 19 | CASSRPGQIPLSSYNEQFF
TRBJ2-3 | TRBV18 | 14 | CASSPPDWADTQYF
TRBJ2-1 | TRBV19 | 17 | CASSPRLAGGSYNEQFF
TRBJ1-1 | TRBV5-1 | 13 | CASSFTGDTEAFF
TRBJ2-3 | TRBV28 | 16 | CASTPLAGGPGDTQYF
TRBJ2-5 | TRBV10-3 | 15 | CAISESGTGRQTQYF
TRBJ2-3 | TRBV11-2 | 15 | CASSYSGTDTDTQYF
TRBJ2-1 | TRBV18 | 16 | CASSPPGQGPYNEQFF
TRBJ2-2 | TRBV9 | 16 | CASSAGQGLESGELFF
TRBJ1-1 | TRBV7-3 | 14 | CASSLTVANTEAFF
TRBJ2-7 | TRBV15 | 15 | CATSREGGVVHEQYF
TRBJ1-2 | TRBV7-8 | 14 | CASSFETVGYGYTF
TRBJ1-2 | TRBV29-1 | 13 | CSVGQGSDYGYTF
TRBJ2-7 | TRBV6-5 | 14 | CASSYRRGPYEQYF
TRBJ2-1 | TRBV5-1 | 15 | CASSPGLAAYNEQFF
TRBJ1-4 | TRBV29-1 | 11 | CSVEQQEKLFF
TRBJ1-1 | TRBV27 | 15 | CASSLRGQGRTEAFF
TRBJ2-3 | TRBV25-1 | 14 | CASSESGRGDTQYF
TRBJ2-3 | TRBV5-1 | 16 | CASSPTSSTAVDTQYF
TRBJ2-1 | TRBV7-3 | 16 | CASSLTPSGRGNEQFF
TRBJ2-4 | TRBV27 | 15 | CASSLSRQGSNIQYF
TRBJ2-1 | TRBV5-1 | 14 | CASSLDGEYNEQFF
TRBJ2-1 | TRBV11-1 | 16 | CASIDRASGDYNEQFF
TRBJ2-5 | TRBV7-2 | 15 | CASSSEAGFEETQYF
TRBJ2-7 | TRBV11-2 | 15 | CASSLELASSYEQYF
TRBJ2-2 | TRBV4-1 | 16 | CASSQAGARNTGELFF
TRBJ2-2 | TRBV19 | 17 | CASTTGWAGVTTGELFF
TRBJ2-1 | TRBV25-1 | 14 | CASSEPPNSNEQFF
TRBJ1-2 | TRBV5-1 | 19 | CASSLTGSLTPGGVAGYTF
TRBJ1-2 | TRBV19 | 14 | CASTRQGISGGYTF
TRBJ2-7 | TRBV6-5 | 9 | CASTYEQYF
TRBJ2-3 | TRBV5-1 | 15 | CASSSMTGSTDTQYF
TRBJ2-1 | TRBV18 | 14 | CASSPGQGNYEQFF
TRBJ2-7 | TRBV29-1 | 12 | CSVTGSAGEQYF
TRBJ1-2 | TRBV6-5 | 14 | CASSQQDSPRGYTF
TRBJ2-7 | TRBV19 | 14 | CASSQQGGDYEQYF
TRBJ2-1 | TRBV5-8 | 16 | CASSPARGSSYNEQFF